This T cell receptor (beta chain) was sequenced for a study of post-analysis software for immune sequencing data. Study as a whole: Several disease courses (relapsing-remitting, secondary progressive and progressive-relapsing) of multiple sclerosis were included.

Comments on this clonotype: As yet, its antigen is unknown.

TCR beta cDNA libraries included unique molecular identifiers. TCRdb re-derived calls from the PCR reads in MiXCR, one entry per CDR3 protein. The table records about 760,000 distinct CDR3 sequences, 25% to 30% of them present only once. This CDR3 spans 14 amino acids. Per germline, CDR1 SQVTM and CDR2 ANQGSEA. V was clipped by 1 base and J by 2 bases, with 11 bases between them. Study results and caveats: Diversity measured as normalized Chao1 was significantly lower in multiple sclerosis patients than in controls. TRBV5-6, TRBV5-1 and TRBV20-1 belonged to a set of about five TRBV segments that were more frequent in patients than controls.

This TCR was sampled from a girl between 5 and 17 years old with multiple sclerosis. The chain is built from TRBV29-1 and TRBJ1-2; no definite D call. Input material: blood. CDR3 amino acids: CSVEVGRRNYGYTF. The CDR3 region has the DNA TGCAGCGTTGAAGTAGGAAGACGGAACTATGGCTACACCTTC.